This T cell receptor (beta chain) was found in a study of cytomegalovirus exposure and HLA in healthy donors. As for the study in general: Around 180 million T cells yielded 117 million unique TCR beta sequences, as an earlier analysis found.

PCR used 60 Vbeta primers and 13 Jbeta primers. Profiled with immunoSEQ multiplex PCR; TCRdb holds only in-frame clones, not every one. This sample yields around 120,000 clones, of which about 80% are seen a single time; around 9.1% belongs to the top ten. This CDR3 spans 13 amino acids. V was shortened by 6 bases and J by 5 bases, with 11 bases between the two germline ends. The V gene's germline CDR1 is LGHNT and CDR2 FRNRAP. This sequence was found in a woman aged 50 to 60 in good health and CMV-seropositive. The V gene is TRBV12-5, the J gene TRBJ1-5; D is unresolved. Sequenced input: PBMCs. CDR3 protein: CASGRPGDQPQHF. The CDR3 DNA follows: TGTGCTAGTGGACGCCCCGGGGATCAGCCCCAGCATTTT.